This T cell receptor beta chain emerged from a study of blood T cell repertoires in COVID-19. About the research overall: Material from acute and convalescent COVID-19 was sourced from the United States, Italy and Spain. T cells, B-cell-depleted T cells, or PBMCs provided the cDNA or gDNA that served as material.

Germline V CDR1 and CDR2: MGHRA, YSYEKL. V shed 2 bases and J shed 1 base, with 11 bases lying between them. This CDR3 spans 15 amino acids. Source study methods: For nucleated cells, counts were estimated from reference gene primer amplification. Assay: immunoSEQ multiplex PCR; the TCRdb copy retains only in-frame clones and omits some. D and trimming were read from the DNA, whereas the V and J calls and clone size are those reported in that table. The sample yields about 160,000 clones, around 93% seen once. While infection was still active, Seattle patients were enrolled and then followed longitudinally.

This sequence joins TRBV4-1 and TRBJ1-2, with D maybe TRBD1 (5 bases). The sample was peripheral blood. The clonotype was recovered from a man between 25 and 39 years old with COVID-19, enrolled during active disease. This CDR3 reads CASSQLTGINYGYTF. The CDR3 bases are TGCGCCAGCAGCCAACTTACAGGAATTAACTATGGCTACACCTTC.